This T cell receptor beta chain was found in a study of cytomegalovirus exposure and HLA in healthy donors. Study details: Early released data comprised about 90 million unique TCRs from HLA-typed donors.

This CDR3 contains 15 residues. V was trimmed by 1 base and J by 8 bases, leaving 16 bases between them. Germline lookup yields CDR1 SGHNT and CDR2 YYREEE (reference sequence). With 60 Vbeta and 13 Jbeta primers, the PCR was carried out. TCRdb's table, derived via immunoSEQ multiplex PCR, lists solely in-frame clones and lacks some. The table records 95,000 to 100,000 clones, roughly three quarters of them present only once. J is TRBJ2-1 and V is TRBV5-4, with D hard to call. The specimen was PBMCs. The clonotype originates from a man aged 35 to 55 in good health and CMV-seronegative. The CDR3 is CASSLTRSSRDEQFF. CDR3 in DNA: TGTGCCAGCAGCTTGACCCGGTCCTCTCGCGATGAGCAGTTCTTC. Filled out from reference TRBV5-4 and TRBJ2-1, the complete variable domain reads ETGVTQSPTHLIKTRGQQVTLRCSSQSGHNTVSWYQQALGQGPQFIFQYYREEENGRGNFPPRFSGLQFPNYSSELNVNALELDDSALYLCASSLTRSSRDEQFFGPGTRLTVL.